This TCR beta chain was identified during a study of blood T cell repertoires in COVID-19. Study at large: Material from acute and convalescent COVID-19 was sourced from the United States, Italy and Spain. Sample material is recorded as cDNA or gDNA derived from T cells, B-cell-depleted T cells, or PBMCs.

Per germline, CDR1 SGHNT and CDR2 YYREEE (reference sequence). V shed 1 base and J shed 6 bases, with 10 bases lying between them. The CDR3 runs to 14 residues. In the source study's methods: The authors estimated nucleated cell counts from reference gene primer amplification. Profiling relied on immunoSEQ multiplex PCR, and the TCRdb table lists in-frame clones only, not all of them. V and J calls and clone size follow that table, whereas D and trimming were derived from the DNA. The table has fewer than 300,000 clones, roughly 86% seen once. This receptor was obtained from a man between 18 and 35 years old with active or convalescent COVID-19. Sequencing was done on a sample of peripheral blood. This chain uses TRBV5-4 with TRBJ1-4; D might be TRBD1 (6 bases). The CDR3 coding sequence is TGTGCCAGCAGCTTGCGGGGGGCGGATGAAAAACTGTTTTTT. It translates to CASSLRGADEKLFF.